This is a list of T cell receptor beta chains from one sample in a study of cytomegalovirus exposure and HLA in healthy donors. TCRdb keeps only in-frame clones here, not all; method: immunoSEQ multiplex PCR. The sample yields 150,000 to 200,000 clones, 84% seen once. The source material was PBMCs. The receptors shown here come from a woman aged 45-65 years in good health and CMV-seropositive. Both conserved end residues are part of each CDR3. Each record gives: J gene, clone size, D gene, V gene, CDR3 DNA, CDR3 protein. D genes are given only for firm matches. Clone size is stated in some rows and not others, as once, few, many or a class when expanded.

TRBJ2-1	.	.	TRBV7-5	TGTGCCAGAAGCTTAACGCCCACAGGGTCAGGCGATGAGCAGTTCTTC	CARSLTPTGSGDEQFF
TRBJ1-1	.	.	TRBV5-1	TGCGCCAGCAGCTTGGCCAGTGTGCCCCAGGGGACTGAAGCTTTCTTT	CASSLASVPQGTEAFF
TRBJ1-5	once	.	TRBV6-1	TGTGCCAGCAGTGAACGACAGCCAGGCAATCAGCCCCAGCATTTT	CASSERQPGNQPQHF
TRBJ2-3	.	TRBD2	TRBV5-4	TGTGCCAGCAGCCCCAGCGGGGGGGCTTTGGTTCCAGATACGCAGTATTTT	CASSPSGGALVPDTQYF
TRBJ1-5	.	TRBD1	TRBV5-1	TGCGCCAGCAGCTTGGACGGGACAGGGATGGAGCCCCAGCATTTT	CASSLDGTGMEPQHF
TRBJ1-5	few	TRBD1	TRBV6-1	TGTGCCAGCAGAGAAACAGGGGCCCCTCGTAATAGCAATCAGCCCCAGCATTTT	CASRETGAPRNSNQPQHF
TRBJ1-2	.	TRBD1	TRBV12-5	TGTGCTAGTGGGACTCCGGGACAGGGCCCTTCTAACTATGGCTACACCTTC	CASGTPGQGPSNYGYTF
TRBJ2-5	.	TRBD2	TRBV4-2	TGTGCCAGCAGCCAAGATCCAGGACTAGCGGGGGGGGATGGTCAAGAGACCCAGTACTTC	CASSQDPGLAGGDGQETQYF
TRBJ2-3	.	TRBD2	TRBV19	TGTGCCAGTAGCGGGGGGGCCGTGGCAGATACGCAGTATTTT	CASSGGAVADTQYF
TRBJ2-2	.	.	TRBV5-6	TGTGCCAGCAGCTTTGGTGGCAGGGCCAACACCGGGGAGCTGTTTTTT	CASSFGGRANTGELFF
TRBJ2-5	.	.	TRBV5-5	TGTGCCAGCAGCTTGCCGCCGGGAGAGACCCAGTACTTC	CASSLPPGETQYF
TRBJ2-1	.	TRBD1	TRBV29-1	TGCAGCGTTGTCGACAGGGGGCTAGGCGAGCAGTTCTTC	CSVVDRGLGEQFF
TRBJ2-5	once	TRBD2	TRBV5-1	TGCGCCAGCAGCTTGGGGGGGACTAGCTCACCTCAAGAGACCCAGTACTTC	CASSLGGTSSPQETQYF
TRBJ1-5	.	TRBD1	TRBV2	TGTGCCAGCAGAGGGACAGGGGGAACCAATCAGCCCCAGCATTTT	CASRGTGGTNQPQHF
TRBJ2-3	once	.	TRBV7-2	TGTGCCAGCAGCCAAAACGTAGCTGCAGATACGCAGTATTTT	CASSQNVAADTQYF
TRBJ1-4	few	TRBD1	TRBV25-1	TGTGCCAGCAGTGCAACAGGGGGTACTAATGAAAAACTGTTTTTT	CASSATGGTNEKLFF
TRBJ1-2	.	.	TRBV28	TGTGCCAGCAGCGATCTCAGGGGCTACACCTTC	CASSDLRGYTF